Listed below are T cell receptor beta chains from one sample, sequenced in a study of vaccination and CD4 T cells after COVID-19. TCRdb passed the PCR reads through MiXCR, listing each CDR3 protein once. The sample carries 9,000 to 10,000 distinct CDR3 sequences, approximately 49% recorded once. Their cognate antigens are unknown. Sequencing used CD4+ T cells from blood, cultured in vitro. These receptors came from a human donor who had recovered from COVID-19. Both conserved end residues are part of each CDR3. The order of the fields is clone size, D gene, V gene, J gene, CDR3 DNA, CDR3 protein. The D gene is left open where the match is weak. The size of a clone is reported for some rows only, either as once, few or many, or as a class for expanded clones.

once	TRBD1	TRBV30	TRBJ1-1	TGTGCCTGGAGTGAAGACAGGGGCTCTGAAGCTTTCTTT	CAWSEDRGSEAFF
once	.	TRBV11-3	TRBJ2-2	TGTGCCAGCAGCGGGTGGACTAACACCGGGGAGCTGTTTTTT	CASSGWTNTGELFF
.	.	TRBV11-3	TRBJ2-2	TGTGCCAGTGCTTGGGGAAACACCGGGGAGCTGTTTTTT	CASAWGNTGELFF
few	TRBD1	TRBV6-5	TRBJ2-2	TGTGCCAGCAGTTCCGGACAGGGCATAGGAACCGGGGAGCTGTTTTTT	CASSSGQGIGTGELFF
.	.	TRBV20-1	TRBJ1-2	TGCAGTGCTAAACCCCTAGCGGCCTATGGCTACACCTTC	CSAKPLAAYGYTF
.	.	TRBV20-1	TRBJ2-5	TGCAGTGCTAGATCTCGGGGTATGGAGACCCAGTACTTC	CSARSRGMETQYF
few	.	TRBV11-3	TRBJ1-6	TGTGCCAGCAGCTTTGGCTCCTATAATTCACCCCTCCACTTT	CASSFGSYNSPLHF
.	TRBD2	TRBV6-1	TRBJ2-3	TGTGCCAGCAGACGGACTAGCCCAGATACGCAGTATTTT	CASRRTSPDTQYF
.	.	TRBV21-1	TRBJ2-7	TGTGCCAGCAGCAAACGACTTCGGGAGCAGTACTTC	CASSKRLREQYF
.	.	TRBV7-8	TRBJ1-6	TGTGCCAGCAGCTTAGCCAGATATAATTCACCCCTCCACTTT	CASSLARYNSPLHF
.	TRBD2	TRBV24-1	TRBJ2-5	TGTGCCACCAGTGACTATAGCGGGGTCGAGACCCAGTACTTC	CATSDYSGVETQYF
.	.	TRBV7-9	TRBJ1-1	TGTGCCAGCAGCTTTTCCGCAATGAACACTGAAGCTTTCTTT	CASSFSAMNTEAFF
few	.	TRBV7-2	TRBJ2-3	TGTGCCAGCAGCTTAGGACTATCCACAGATACGCAGTATTTT	CASSLGLSTDTQYF
once	TRBD1	TRBV18	TRBJ1-3	TGTGCCAGCTCACCACAAGGACAGGTTGGAGGCTCTGGAAACACCATATATTTT	CASSPQGQVGGSGNTIYF
.	TRBD2	TRBV7-2	TRBJ2-3	TGTGCCAGCAGCCCCCCCGGGACTAGTAGAGATACGCAGTATTTT	CASSPPGTSRDTQYF
.	.	TRBV11-3	TRBJ1-1	TGTGCCAGCAGCTTAGGACGGATGAACACTGAAGCTTTCTTT	CASSLGRMNTEAFF
.	.	TRBV12-3/TRBV12-4	TRBJ2-5	TGTGCCAGCAGTTTATGGGACATCGCTAAGGGAGAGACCCAGTACTTC	CASSLWDIAKGETQYF
.	.	TRBV20-1	TRBJ1-3	TGCAGTGCTAGGGAGAGGGGAATTGGAAACACCATATATTTT	CSARERGIGNTIYF
.	.	TRBV20-1	TRBJ1-1	TGCAGTTCAGTGCTCTCGGGGGACACTGAAGCTTTCTTT	CSSVLSGDTEAFF
.	.	TRBV6-5	TRBJ2-7	TGTGCCAGCAGTTACAGGACATCCCTTCAGTACTTC	CASSYRTSLQYF
.	TRBD1	TRBV7-9	TRBJ1-1	TGTGCCAGCAGCTTATTAGGAAGGACAGGGAACACTGAAGCTTTCTTT	CASSLLGRTGNTEAFF
.	TRBD2	TRBV10-3	TRBJ2-2	TGTGCCATCAGTGAGAGACTAGCGGGAGTTGCCGGGGAGCTGTTTTTT	CAISERLAGVAGELFF
.	TRBD2	TRBV7-2	TRBJ2-5	TGTGCCAGCAGCCTTGTACTAGCGGGAGGAACAAAGACCCAGTACTTC	CASSLVLAGGTKTQYF
few	.	TRBV6-2/TRBV6-3	TRBJ2-7	TGTGCCAGCAGTCAGACGGTGACCGAGCAGTACTTC	CASSQTVTEQYF
few	.	TRBV6-1	TRBJ2-7	TGTGCCAGCAGCCGCGGGCGGTCCTACGAGCAGTACTTC	CASSRGRSYEQYF
.	.	TRBV7-2	TRBJ2-3	TGTGCCAGCAGCTCAGAAGTCGGGACGCAGTATTTT	CASSSEVGTQYF
.	.	TRBV7-2	TRBJ1-6	TGTGCCAGCAGCTTAGTAGGCAGGGATAATTCACCCCTCCACTTT	CASSLVGRDNSPLHF
.	TRBD1	TRBV6-2/TRBV6-3	TRBJ2-2	TGTGCCAGCAGTTACGGGACAGGTGAAACCGGGGAGCTGTTTTTT	CASSYGTGETGELFF
once	.	TRBV6-2/TRBV6-3	TRBJ1-1	TGTGCCATCCGGCGGGGTAGGGACACTGAAGCTTTCTTT	CAIRRGRDTEAFF
few	.	TRBV27	TRBJ1-2	TGTGCCAGCAGGTCCCCCGGGGACGGGATCTATGGCTACACCTTC	CASRSPGDGIYGYTF
.	.	TRBV6-1	TRBJ1-5	TGTGCCAGCAGCCAAGGTGTAAATCAGCCCCAGCATTTT	CASSQGVNQPQHF
.	.	TRBV21-1	TRBJ1-4	TGTGCCAGCAGCAAAGTAGGCAGGGAGTATGCTGAAAAACTGTTTTTT	CASSKVGREYAEKLFF
.	.	TRBV20-1	TRBJ2-1	TGCAGTGCTAGGAGTGGTCGGGGGCGGCTTAACAATGAGCAGTTCTTC	CSARSGRGRLNNEQFF
once	.	TRBV7-6	TRBJ2-3	TGTGCCAGCAGCGCCCGGACATTTAGGACAGATACGCAGTATTTT	CASSARTFRTDTQYF
.	.	TRBV4-1	TRBJ2-4	TGCGCCAGCAGCCAAGAGAGGAGGGGGAACATTCAGTACTTC	CASSQERRGNIQYF
.	.	TRBV20-1	TRBJ2-3	TGCAGTGCTAGTGGGGGCACAGATACGCAGTATTTT	CSASGGTDTQYF
few	.	TRBV6-2/TRBV6-3	TRBJ1-5	TGTGCCAGCAGTAGCCTGAGAAGGCAGCCCCAGCATTTT	CASSSLRRQPQHF
few	.	TRBV7-2	TRBJ1-1	TGTGCCAGCAGCCCTCCGGAGGGGCTAGGCACTGAAGCTTTCTTT	CASSPPEGLGTEAFF
.	TRBD1	TRBV29-1	TRBJ1-1	TGCAGCGTCGGACAGGGAATTATGCGCGGAGCTTTCTTT	CSVGQGIMRGAFF
large	TRBD1	TRBV7-6	TRBJ1-1	TGTGCCAGCAGCTCCCGAGGACAGGCCACTGAAGCTTTCTTT	CASSSRGQATEAFF
few	TRBD2	TRBV7-2	TRBJ2-7	TGTGCCAGCAGCATGTTAGCGGGAGGATTCAACGAGCAGTACTTC	CASSMLAGGFNEQYF
.	.	TRBV7-2	TRBJ1-1	TGTGCCAGCAGCAGGGGACGGGACACTGAAGCTTTCTTT	CASSRGRDTEAFF
.	TRBD2	TRBV6-2/TRBV6-3	TRBJ2-3	TGTGCCAGCAGTTCCATACTTACCGGGACTAGCGCCTCTGGAAGGTTT	CASSSILTGTSASGRF
.	.	TRBV27	TRBJ2-5	TGTGCCAGCAGGGTCCACCTCAGAGGGGAGACCCAGTACTTC	CASRVHLRGETQYF
.	.	TRBV27	TRBJ1-4	TGTGCCAGCAGTTGGGATAAAGGTGAAAAACTGTTTTTT	CASSWDKGEKLFF
.	TRBD2	TRBV11-2	TRBJ2-1	TGTGCCAGCAGCCCATGGGCATCCCTGGCGGGAGATAATGGGAATGAGCAGTTCTTC	CASSPWASLAGDNGNEQFF
.	TRBD1	TRBV6-5	TRBJ1-4	TGTGCCAGCAGTTTAATCGGGACAGGGGGTGAAAAACTGTTTTTT	CASSLIGTGGEKLFF
.	TRBD1	TRBV9	TRBJ1-1	TGTGCCAGCAGCACGGGACAGGCTACTGAAGCTTTCTTT	CASSTGQATEAFF
once	.	TRBV5-4	TRBJ2-5	TGTGCCAGCAGCTTGTTAAGTCCGGAGACCCAGTACTTC	CASSLLSPETQYF
.	TRBD2	TRBV7-3	TRBJ2-3	TGTGCCAGCAGCCCCGGGCTAGCGGTTGATACGCAGTATTTT	CASSPGLAVDTQYF
.	TRBD2	TRBV7-2	TRBJ2-5	TGTGCCAGCAGCGGCCGTTTTCGGGCGGGGGGGAAAGAGACCCAGTACTTC	CASSGRFRAGGKETQYF
few	.	TRBV6-2/TRBV6-3	TRBJ2-3	TGTGCCAGCAGAACGACAGGCATTAGCACAGATACGCAGTATTTT	CASRTTGISTDTQYF
.	TRBD2	TRBV20-1	TRBJ2-3	TGCAGTGCTCGCGGGGGGGGAAGCACAGATACGCAGTATTTT	CSARGGGSTDTQYF